These 8 T cell receptor beta chains were all obtained from the same sample, sequenced in a study of blood T cell repertoires in COVID-19. Clones were sequenced by immunoSEQ multiplex PCR, and TCRdb holds only the in-frame ones, with some missing. Of roughly 68,000 clones listed, roughly 88% were seen once; the top ten hold 5% to 7%. The specimen was peripheral blood. The source is a woman aged 70 to 79 with acute or convalescent COVID-19.

This chain uses TRBV9 with TRBJ1-3, with D possibly matching TRBD1 (6 bases). Trimming removed 1 base at V and 1 base at J, with 6 bases between. The germline V gene has CDR1 SGDLS and CDR2 YYNGEE. This CDR3 region has 14 residues. In nucleotides, the CDR3 is TGTGCCAGCAGCGTAACAGGGTCTGGAAACACCATATATTTT. The encoded protein is CASSVTGSGNTIYF.

The rearrangement uses TRBV25-1 and TRBJ1-4; 8 nucleotides line up with TRBD1. V lost 5 bases to trimming and J lost 4 bases; unmatched junction nucleotides: 3. The CDR3 length is 14 residues. Germline assignment: CDR1 MGHDK and CDR2 SYGVNS. As DNA, the CDR3 is TGTGCCAGCAGTTGGACAGGGATTAATGAAAAACTGTTTTTT. Its translation is CASSWTGINEKLFF.

The chain couples TRBV28 to TRBJ1-1; 8 nucleotides line up with TRBD1. CDR1 and CDR2 from the germline V gene are MDHEN and SYDVKM. The CDR3 sequence is 14 residues long. Trimming cost V 5 bases and J 0 bases; bases outside gene matches: 2. In DNA form, the CDR3 reads TGTGCCAGCAGTCAACAGGGGGTGAACACTGAAGCTTTCTTT. Amino acids: CASSQQGVNTEAFF.

The chain joins TRBV5-4 to TRBJ1-5; D unclear. V lost 0 bases to trimming and J lost 3 bases, with 7 bases between them. The CDR3 is made up of 14 amino acids. Per the germline V gene, CDR1 is SGHNT and CDR2 is YYREEE (reference sequence). The CDR3 loop reads CASSLDRNNQPQHF. The CDR3 DNA follows: TGTGCCAGCAGCTTGGACAGAAACAATCAGCCCCAGCATTTT.

A few counts support this clone. The rearrangement links TRBV6-4 to TRBJ1-3; D not certain. The CDR3 runs to 13 residues. Trimming took 3 bases from V and 4 from J, leaving 7 bases between them. Germline V CDR1 and CDR2: MRHNA, SNTAGT. The DNA of the CDR3 is TGTGCCAGCAGTGAGTCGGTGGGAAACACCATATATTTT. Translating it yields CASSESVGNTIYF.

The chain recombines TRBV4-3 with TRBJ2-1; a possible D gene is TRBD1 (6 bases). Germline V CDR1 and CDR2: LGHNA, YSLEER. The CDR3 covers 14 residues. Trimming shortened V by 0 bases and J by 6 bases, and 9 bases separated the two germline ends. DNA for the CDR3: TGCGCCAGCAGCCAAGATACAGGGCCCAATGAGCAGTTCTTC. Residues: CASSQDTGPNEQFF.

V and J are TRBV5-1 and TRBJ2-7, with 7 bases identical to TRBD1. CDR1 and CDR2 from the germline V gene are SGHRS and YFSETQ. The V and J ends lost 3 bases and 2 bases, in that order; junction bases with no gene match: 5. This CDR3 spans 14 amino acids. This chain's CDR3 is CASSSPGQPYEQYF. In DNA form, the CDR3 reads TGCGCCAGCAGCTCCCCGGGACAGCCCTACGAGCAGTACTTC.

The CDR3 coding sequence is TGTGCCACCAGTGATCCGAGCGGGAGGTCCAATGAGCAGTTCTTC. Residues: CATSDPSGRSNEQFF. This chain uses TRBV24-1 with TRBJ2-1; 9 positions match TRBD2. The CDR3 sequence is 15 residues long. The germline gives CDR1 KGHDR, CDR2 SFDVKD. The J segment lost 6 bases and the V segment lost 3 bases, leaving 5 bases of the junction unmatched.